This record covers a single T cell receptor beta chain. Participants were placed into cohorts based on the clinical history they reported. Donors of Cohort 3 who recovered were those that had two negative PCRs, clearance, or symptom resolution. In the source study's methods: Reference gene primers were amplified, and this amplification served to estimate nucleated cell counts. TCRdb's copy holds only in-frame clones and misses some; the assay was immunoSEQ multiplex PCR. V and J calls and clone size come straight from that table; D and trimming were deduced from the DNA. The repertoire holds approximately 490,000 clones, with about 88% as singletons. Per the germline V gene, CDR1 is MNHEY and CDR2 is SVGAGI. J gave up 9 bases and V 5 bases, and 10 bases lay outside the gene matches. The CDR3 has 13 residues. The data were obtained in a study of blood T cell repertoires in COVID-19. Study-level information: Sources were T cells, B-cell-depleted T cells, or PBMCs; the material itself was cDNA or gDNA.

This TCR derives from a woman in her sixties or seventies who had recovered from COVID-19. The genes are TRBV6-5 and TRBJ2-7; 7 nucleotides match TRBD2. Sequencing was done on a sample of PBMCs or T cells enriched from blood (not recorded which). CDR3 residues: CASSTGLDVRQYF. The DNA for the CDR3 is TGTGCCAGCAGTACCGGACTAGACGTCAGGCAGTACTTC.